These 29 T cell receptor beta chains share one sample of origin, sequenced in a study of radiotherapy plus CTLA-4 blockade in lung cancer. Generated by immunoSEQ multiplex PCR, the TCRdb table keeps only in-frame clones and is missing some. The sample has some 100,000 clones, about four fifths seen once; the top ten hold roughly 14%. Material: peripheral blood, obtained from a patient treated with radiotherapy plus ipilimumab. The origin of the receptors is a human donor with non-small cell lung cancer that progressed on radiotherapy plus ipilimumab.

The chain links TRBV11-3 to TRBJ2-2; 9 bases match TRBD1. Germline V gene data show CDR1 as SGHNT and CDR2 as YENEEA. The CDR3 has 17 residues. Losses at the gene ends were 5 bases for V and 3 bases for J; bases not matched to a gene: 10. CDR3 amino acids: CASSPGARTGDTGELFF. The DNA for the CDR3 is TGTGCCAGCAGCCCAGGTGCCCGGACAGGGGACACCGGGGAGCTGTTTTTT.

This clone came up a few times. This chain connects TRBV7-8 to TRBJ1-2, with TRBD1 matching 9 bases. The CDR3 has 14 residues. After removal of 3 bases from V and 5 bases from J, the junction contained 4 bases not matched to a gene. Germline loops: CDR1 SGHVS, CDR2 FQNEAQ. CDR3 coding DNA: TGTGCCAGCAGCTTCCCGGGACAGGGATATGGCTACACCTTC. Translation: CASSFPGQGYGYTF.

V gene TRBV6-5 combines with J gene TRBJ1-2, with TRBD1 matching 7 bases. V lost 7 bases, J lost 7 bases, and 12 bases stayed unmatched. The CDR3 sequence is 14 residues long. Germline V gene data show CDR1 as MNHEY and CDR2 as SVGAGI. Here the CDR3 DNA reads TGTGCCAGCACCAAGAGGGGAGGGGGCTTTGGCTACACCTTC. Protein sequence: CASTKRGGGFGYTF.

This chain links TRBV11-2 with TRBJ1-2, with D possibly matching TRBD1 (6 bases). The CDR3 is made up of 17 amino acids. Germline loops: CDR1 SGHAT, CDR2 FQNNGV. Trimming left V 0 bases short and J 6 bases short, with 20 bases between. The CDR3 sequence: CASSLEIIQGRFDGYTF. CDR3 in DNA: TGTGCCAGCAGCTTAGAAATAATACAGGGACGTTTCGATGGCTACACCTTC.

The chain has TRBV7-9 and TRBJ2-1; TRBD1 matches at 11 bases. The V and J ends lost 7 bases and 7 bases, in that order; junction bases with no gene match: 9. Looked up from germline, CDR1 is SEHNR and CDR2 is FQNEAQ (reference sequence). The CDR3 totals 15 residues. CDR3 region: CASTLTGDRGNEQFF. The CDR3 nucleotides read TGTGCCAGCACCCTAACCGGGGACAGGGGGAATGAGCAGTTCTTC.

CDR3 in DNA: TGTGCCAGCAGCGCCACTCGCCAGAAGCAGTACTTC. Residues: CASSATRQKQYF. The V and J genes are TRBV27 and TRBJ2-7; D is ambiguous. V was pared by 6 bases and J by 8 bases, with 14 bases between. CDR3 length: 12 residues. Germline CDR1 MNHEY, CDR2 SMNVEV (reference sequence).

The rearrangement uses TRBV7-8 and TRBJ2-7, with a tentative D call TRBD2 (6 bases). Germline V gene lookup returns CDR1 SGHVS and CDR2 FQNEAQ. The germline V and J ends were trimmed by 3 bases and 0 bases, with 12 bases remaining between them. The CDR3 runs 15 residues. CDR3 protein: CASSLGDSTSYEQYF. CDR3 nucleotides: TGTGCCAGCAGCTTGGGGGACTCTACCTCCTACGAGCAGTACTTC.

This chain uses TRBV28 with TRBJ2-1; 7 bases match TRBD2. The length of the CDR3 is 13 residues. Germline loops: CDR1 MDHEN, CDR2 SYDVKM. V shed 7 bases, J shed 5 bases, and the junction held 5 bases outside the gene matches. CDR3 amino acids: CASIGLADNEQFF. The CDR3, as DNA: TGTGCCAGCATAGGGCTAGCGGACAATGAGCAGTTCTTC.

The chain couples TRBV5-1 to TRBJ1-2, with TRBD1 matching 8 bases. Trimming removed 4 bases from V and 8 bases from J; junction bases left unmatched: 4. The CDR3 is 12 amino acids. Germline CDR1 is SGHRS and CDR2 is YFSETQ. The CDR3 DNA follows: TGCGCCAGCAGCCATGGACAGGGCGGCTACACCTTC. This gives the protein CASSHGQGGYTF.

DNA of the CDR3: TGTGCCAGCAGTCTCTCCAGCAACCTCTATGGCTACACCTTC. It codes for CASSLSSNLYGYTF. The chain has TRBV28 and TRBJ1-2; D gene ambiguous. CDR1 is MDHEN and CDR2 is SYDVKM in the germline V gene. Trimming removed 5 bases from V and 4 bases from J, with 14 bases in between. The CDR3 has 14 amino acids.

This sequence joins TRBV21-1 and TRBJ2-1; the table names TRBD2, a call not compared with the DNA. TRBV21-1 is given as a pseudogene. The CDR3 loop spans 17 amino acids. CDR3: CASSNPPGGPKDNEQFF. The DNA for the CDR3 is TGTGCCAGCAGCAACCCGCCCGGGGGGCCAAAAGACAATGAGCAGTTCTTC.

The chain links TRBV5-1 to TRBJ2-1; 12 bases map to TRBD2. V was clipped by 2 bases and J by 2 bases; unmatched bases: 8. CDR3 length equals 18 residues. The germline CDR1 and CDR2 sequences are SGHRS and YFSETQ. CDR3 sequence: CASSFGWLAGGPYNEQFF. The CDR3 nucleotides read TGCGCCAGCAGCTTTGGTTGGCTAGCGGGGGGGCCCTACAATGAGCAGTTCTTC.

The sample holds one count of this clone. Other DNA sequences in the sample encode the same CDR3. The J gene is TRBJ2-7, the V gene TRBV9, with D perhaps matching TRBD1 (6 bases). CDR1 SGDLS and CDR2 YYNGEE come from the germline V gene. The CDR3 covers 13 residues. Trimming pared 3 bases from V and 1 base from J, leaving 8 bases between. The CDR3 DNA reads TGTGCCAGCAGCGCCGGACAGTCCTACGAGCAGTACTTC. Protein product: CASSAGQSYEQYF.

This clone was detected only once. J is TRBJ2-5 and V is TRBV25-1, with D tentatively TRBD2 (6 bases). CDR3 size: 16 residues. The ends were cut back, 3 bases at V and 2 bases at J, with 16 bases in the middle. The germline gives CDR1 MGHDK, CDR2 SYGVNS. The CDR3 nucleotides read TGTGCCAGCAGTGACGGCTTAGCGGCCTTACAAGAGACCCAGTACTTC. Translated: CASSDGLAALQETQYF.

The sample holds a few counts of this clone. The V call is TRBV5-4, the J call TRBJ2-1; 9 nucleotides align to TRBD1. V shed 3 bases, J shed 9 bases, and the junction held 7 bases outside the gene matches. Looked up from germline, CDR1 is SGHNT and CDR2 is YYREEE (reference sequence). CDR3 length equals 14 residues. CDR3 coding DNA: TGTGCCAGCAGCTACCGGACAGGGGTGAGTGAGCAGTTCTTC. Its translation is CASSYRTGVSEQFF.

The chain is built from TRBV7-6 and TRBJ2-5, with TRBD1 identical over 10 bases. This CDR3 is built from 16 residues. The trim removed 1 base at V and 5 bases at J, leaving 7 bases unmatched. From germline, CDR1 is SGHVS and CDR2 FNYEAQ. The CDR3 DNA reads TGTGCCAGCAGCTTAGGGAGACAGGGGGCGAGGGAGACCCAGTACTTC. This sequence encodes CASSLGRQGARETQYF.

The rearrangement joins TRBV5-4 to TRBJ2-7; TRBD2 matches 9 bases. Losses at the gene ends were 4 bases for V and 3 bases for J; bases not matched to a gene: 5. Per the germline V gene, CDR1 is SGHNT and CDR2 is YYREEE (reference sequence). CDR3 length: 14 amino acids. CDR3 bases: TGTGCCAGCAGCCCTGGACTAGCGAGCTACGAGCAGTACTTC. This codes for CASSPGLASYEQYF.

The genes are TRBV15 and TRBJ2-5, with D possibly being TRBD2 (5 bases). V gave up 3 bases and J gave up 5 bases, with 7 bases separating them. The CDR3 loop spans 12 amino acids. CDR1 LNHNV and CDR2 YYDKDF come from the germline V gene (reference sequence). CDR3 protein: CATSSGGETQYF. As DNA, the CDR3 is TGTGCCACCAGCAGTGGCGGGGAGACCCAGTACTTC.

The J gene is TRBJ2-5, the V gene TRBV19; D may be TRBD1 (5 bases). The CDR3 consists of 14 residues. The V end was cut by 3 bases, the J end by 5 bases, with 13 bases between. The germline gives CDR1 LNHDA, CDR2 SQIVND (reference sequence). The CDR3 nucleotides are TGTGCCAGTAGTATCTCGACAGAGATGGAGACCCAGTACTTC. Translating it yields CASSISTEMETQYF.

The V call is TRBV19, the J call TRBJ2-7; perhaps D is TRBD1 or TRBD2 (5 bases each). The CDR3 totals 14 residues. V lost 2 bases, J lost 6 bases, and 14 bases lay in between. The germline CDR1 and CDR2 sequences are LNHDA and SQIVND (reference sequence). CDR3 sequence: CASSIKPGPIEQYF. In DNA, the CDR3 is TGTGCCAGTAGTATAAAGCCGGGACCCATCGAGCAGTACTTC.

The chain has TRBV15 and TRBJ2-3; 9 nucleotides align to TRBD1. CDR1 and CDR2 from the germline V gene are LNHNV and YYDKDF (reference sequence). Losses at the gene ends were 2 bases for V and 1 base for J; bases not matched to a gene: 7. The CDR3 sequence is 17 residues long. The CDR3 coding sequence is TGTGCCACCAGCAGAACGACAGGGGGAAGTGGCACAGATACGCAGTATTTT. Its translation: CATSRTTGGSGTDTQYF. The entire variable domain, with the rest obtained from reference TRBV15 and TRBJ2-3, is as follows: DAMVIQNPRYQVTQFGKPVTLSCSQTLNHNVMYWYQQKSSQAPKLLFHYYDKDFNNEADTPDNFQSRRPNTSFCFLDIRSPGLGDTAMYLCATSRTTGGSGTDTQYFGPGTRLTVL.

V gene TRBV5-1 combines with J gene TRBJ2-7; TRBD2 agrees at 8 bases. Germline loops: CDR1 SGHRS, CDR2 YFSETQ. The V segment lost 2 bases and the J segment 5 bases; nucleotides outside the gene matches: 3. The CDR3 totals 13 residues. The DNA for the CDR3 is TGCGCCAGCAGCTTACGACTAGCGCACGAGCAGTACTTC. Protein sequence: CASSLRLAHEQYF.

The genes are TRBV27 and TRBJ1-4; D ambiguous. V lost 5 bases and J 5 bases, leaving 18 bases between the germline ends. Germline V CDR1 and CDR2: MNHEY, SMNVEV (reference sequence). The CDR3 extends over 16 amino acids. CDR3 loop: CASSPLTVGWNEKLFF. The CDR3 nucleotides are TGTGCCAGCAGTCCCTTAACAGTAGGGTGGAATGAAAAACTGTTTTTT.

This chain uses TRBV5-4 with TRBJ2-1; the D is unclear. Between the trimmed V and J ends, which lost 5 bases and 2 bases, there was a span of 11 bases. This CDR3 has 14 residues. Per the germline V gene, CDR1 is SGHNT and CDR2 is YYREEE (reference sequence). The CDR3 DNA sequence: TGTGCCAGCAGGGAAGCTATAACCTACAATGAGCAGTTCTTC. It codes for CASREAITYNEQFF. Full variable domain (outside the CDR3, taken from reference TRBV5-4 and TRBJ2-1): ETGVTQSPTHLIKTRGQQVTLRCSSQSGHNTVSWYQQALGQGPQFIFQYYREEENGRGNFPPRFSGLQFPNYSSELNVNALELDDSALYLCASREAITYNEQFFGPGTRLTVL.

This chain links TRBV6-1 with TRBJ2-3, with 7 bases lining up with TRBD1. Germline trimming cut 2 bases from V and 1 base from J; bases unmatched to any gene: 0. There are 14 residues in the CDR3. The germline CDR1 and CDR2 sequences are MNHNS and SASEGT. The CDR3 loop is CASSEQGGTDTQYF. The CDR3 DNA sequence: TGTGCCAGCAGTGAACAGGGGGGCACAGATACGCAGTATTTT.

The chain combines TRBV7-2 with TRBJ1-2, with TRBD1 identical over 10 bases. CDR1 and CDR2 from the germline V gene are SGHTA and FQGNSA. The CDR3 covers 15 residues. With 2 bases clipped from V and 4 bases from J, the junction kept 4 bases outside the gene matches. The CDR3 here is CASSLMTGGVYGYTF. The CDR3 DNA is TGTGCCAGCAGCTTAATGACAGGGGGCGTCTATGGCTACACCTTC.

V and J are TRBV7-9 and TRBJ1-1; 10 bases match TRBD1. The junction had 4 bases not matched to a gene; V was cut back by 1 base and J by 11 bases. The CDR3 sequence is 13 residues long. Germline V gene sequence: CDR1 SEHNR, CDR2 FQNEAQ (reference sequence). CDR3 nucleotides: TGTGCCAGCAGCTTAGTTCGGACAGGGGGGGCTTTCTTT. Amino acids: CASSLVRTGGAFF.

The gene calls are TRBV7-2 and TRBJ2-3, with 8 bases matching TRBD2. Germline CDR1 SGHTA, CDR2 FQGNSA. V trimming: 5 bases; J trimming: 1 base; junction bases outside the gene matches: 8. This CDR3 spans 16 amino acids. The chain's CDR3 is CASSAKRGWGTDTQYF. In DNA, the CDR3 is TGTGCCAGCAGCGCAAAGCGGGGGTGGGGCACAGATACGCAGTATTTT.

The V gene is TRBV10-3, the J gene TRBJ1-3; D unclear. This CDR3 is 17 amino acids long. Between the trimmed V and J ends, which lost 10 bases and 2 bases, there was a span of 24 bases. Germline assignment: CDR1 ENHRY and CDR2 SYGVKD. The CDR3 loop is CASAKSDPQTPGNTIYF. DNA of the CDR3: TGTGCCAGCGCTAAGTCGGACCCCCAAACCCCTGGAAACACCATATATTTT.